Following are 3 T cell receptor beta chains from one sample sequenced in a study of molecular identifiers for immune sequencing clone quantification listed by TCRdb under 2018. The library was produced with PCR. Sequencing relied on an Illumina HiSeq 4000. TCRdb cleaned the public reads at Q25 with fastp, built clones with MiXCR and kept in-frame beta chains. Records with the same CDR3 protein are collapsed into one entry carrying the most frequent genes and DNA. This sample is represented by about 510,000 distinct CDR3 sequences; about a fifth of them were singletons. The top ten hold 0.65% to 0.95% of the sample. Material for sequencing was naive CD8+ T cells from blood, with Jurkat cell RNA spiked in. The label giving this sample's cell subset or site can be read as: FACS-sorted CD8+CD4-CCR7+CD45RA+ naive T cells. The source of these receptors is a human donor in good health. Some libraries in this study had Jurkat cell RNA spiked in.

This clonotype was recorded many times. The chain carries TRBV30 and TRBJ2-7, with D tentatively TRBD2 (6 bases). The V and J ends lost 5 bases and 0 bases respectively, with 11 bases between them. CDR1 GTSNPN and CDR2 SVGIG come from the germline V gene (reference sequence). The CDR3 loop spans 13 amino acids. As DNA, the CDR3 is TGTGCCTGGGACCCCGGGAGCTCCTACGAGCAGTACTTC. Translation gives CAWDPGSSYEQYF.

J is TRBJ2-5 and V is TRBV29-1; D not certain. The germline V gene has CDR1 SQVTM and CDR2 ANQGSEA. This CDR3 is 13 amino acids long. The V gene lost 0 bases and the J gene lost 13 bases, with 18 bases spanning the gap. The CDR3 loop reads CSVEDGQDMSRYF. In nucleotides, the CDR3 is TGCAGCGTTGAAGATGGTCAGGATATGTCCCGGTACTTC.

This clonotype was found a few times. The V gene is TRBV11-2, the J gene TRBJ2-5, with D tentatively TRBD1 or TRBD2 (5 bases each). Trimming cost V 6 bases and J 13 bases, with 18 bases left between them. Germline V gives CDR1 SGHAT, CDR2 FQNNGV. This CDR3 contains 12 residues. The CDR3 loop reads CASSSTSLGTYF. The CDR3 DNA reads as TGTGCCAGCAGTTCCACATCGTTAGGGACGTACTTC.